This is a list of T cell receptor beta chains from one sample in a study of T-cell reconstitution after alpha-beta-depleted transplantation in children. TCRdb analysed the PCR reads with MiXCR anew, one entry per CDR3 protein. The table includes 350,000 to 500,000 distinct CDR3 sequences, 43% detected once. Sequencing used PBMCs, obtained before TCRalphabeta/CD19-depleted stem cell transplant. The receptors were gathered from a girl aged 2 to 9 with aplastic anemia, due to receive a stem cell transplant. CDR3s include the opening cysteine and the closing phenylalanine or tryptophan. Fields, in order: D gene, V gene, J gene, clone size, CDR3 protein, CDR3 DNA. The D gene is left open where the match is weak. Expanded clones get a size class; other rows say once, few or many, or leave the size out.

D: TRBD2; V: TRBV6-1; J: TRBJ2-7; size: .; CDR3: CASSLKNLAGISYEQYF; DNA: TGTGCCAGCAGTCTAAAAAATCTAGCGGGGATCTCCTACGAGCAGTACTTC
D: TRBD2; V: TRBV7-2; J: TRBJ2-7; size: once; CDR3: CASRQSGPRGAYEQYF; DNA: TGTGCCAGCAGACAATCGGGACCCCGGGGGGCCTACGAGCAGTACTTC
D: .; V: TRBV20-1; J: TRBJ2-7; size: many; CDR3: CSARAPSGGGSSYEQYF; DNA: TGCAGTGCTAGAGCTCCTAGCGGAGGGGGGAGCTCCTACGAGCAGTACTTC
D: .; V: TRBV4-1; J: TRBJ2-5; size: once; CDR3: CASSQGMGPSQETQYF; DNA: TGCGCCAGCAGCCAAGGGATGGGACCTTCCCAAGAGACCCAGTACTTC
D: .; V: TRBV29-1; J: TRBJ2-3; size: .; CDR3: CSVIPIGDPDTQYF; DNA: TGCAGCGTGATCCCCATCGGGGACCCAGATACGCAGTATTTT
D: .; V: TRBV5-1; J: TRBJ2-2; size: once; CDR3: CASSFTAATNTGELFF; DNA: TGCGCCAGCAGCTTCACTGCGGCCACTAACACCGGGGAGCTGTTTTTT
D: TRBD2; V: TRBV11-2; J: TRBJ2-1; size: .; CDR3: CASSFLIGGRLAGAHEQFF; DNA: TGTGCCAGCAGCTTTTTAATAGGGGGACGACTAGCGGGAGCCCATGAGCAGTTCTTC
D: TRBD1; V: TRBV4-1; J: TRBJ2-6; size: .; CDR3: CASSRLGQGGSGANVLTF; DNA: TGCGCCAGCAGCCGGCTTGGACAGGGGGGTTCTGGGGCCAACGTCCTGACTTTC
D: TRBD2; V: TRBV6-5; J: TRBJ2-1; size: few; CDR3: CASLAGRNNEQFF; DNA: TGTGCCAGTTTAGCGGGAAGGAACAATGAGCAGTTCTTC
D: .; V: TRBV20-1; J: TRBJ2-5; size: .; CDR3: CSARRPGGQTQYF; DNA: TGCAGTGCTAGGCGACCCGGAGGTCAGACCCAGTACTTC
D: TRBD2; V: TRBV20-1; J: TRBJ2-2; size: .; CDR3: CSVNRRLAGTNTGELFF; DNA: TGCAGTGTAAATCGAAGACTAGCGGGAACGAACACCGGGGAGCTGTTTTTT
D: .; V: TRBV15; J: TRBJ2-1; size: .; CDR3: CATSRDVGSSFSYNEQFF; DNA: TGTGCCACCAGCAGAGATGTTGGGTCCTCTTTTTCCTACAATGAGCAGTTCTTC
D: TRBD2; V: TRBV5-1; J: TRBJ2-3; size: .; CDR3: CASSPGLLGGRFGADTQYF; DNA: TGCGCCAGCAGCCCGGGACTACTCGGAGGTAGATTTGGAGCAGATACGCAGTATTTT
D: .; V: TRBV7-2; J: TRBJ2-7; size: .; CDR3: CASSSGGGSSYEQYF; DNA: TGTGCCAGCAGCTCAGGGGGAGGGAGCTCCTACGAGCAGTACTTC
D: .; V: TRBV5-4; J: TRBJ1-4; size: few; CDR3: CASSLATGRGGEKLFF; DNA: TGTGCCAGCAGCTTGGCCACAGGTCGAGGGGGTGAAAAACTGTTTTTT
D: .; V: TRBV20-1; J: TRBJ2-3; size: few; CDR3: CSASGSLASLTDTQYF; DNA: TGCAGTGCTAGCGGCTCTCTAGCTTCACTCACAGATACGCAGTATTTT
D: .; V: TRBV28; J: TRBJ2-7; size: once; CDR3: CASSPTLVGIYEQYF; DNA: TGTGCCAGCAGCCCAACCCTTGTGGGGATTTACGAGCAGTACTTC
D: TRBD1; V: TRBV14; J: TRBJ2-7; size: .; CDR3: CASSLPGQGTYEQYF; DNA: TGTGCCAGCAGCTTACCGGGACAGGGAACCTACGAGCAGTACTTC
D: .; V: TRBV20-1; J: TRBJ2-7; size: .; CDR3: CSVLDRPSSYEQYF; DNA: TGCAGTGTTCTAGACAGGCCTAGCTCCTACGAGCAGTACTTC
D: .; V: TRBV20-1; J: TRBJ2-5; size: many; CDR3: CSARPRLGVETQYF; DNA: TGCAGTGCTAGGCCCAGACTAGGAGTCGAGACCCAGTACTTC
D: TRBD2; V: TRBV28; J: TRBJ2-3; size: many; CDR3: CASSLLAVSTDTQYF; DNA: TGTGCCAGCAGTTTGCTAGCGGTGAGCACAGATACGCAGTATTTT
D: .; V: TRBV5-1; J: TRBJ2-7; size: .; CDR3: CASSLKEPYEQYF; DNA: TGCGCCAGCAGCTTGAAGGAGCCCTACGAGCAGTACTTC
D: TRBD1; V: TRBV6-5; J: TRBJ2-6; size: many; CDR3: CASSFRDRSWGANVLTF; DNA: TGTGCCAGCAGTTTCCGGGACAGGTCCTGGGGGGCCAACGTCCTGACTTTC
D: .; V: TRBV6-1; J: TRBJ2-7; size: .; CDR3: CASSEVYLIKYF; DNA: TGTGCCAGCAGTGAAGTTTACCTGATAAAGTACTTC
D: .; V: TRBV7-6; J: TRBJ2-5; size: .; CDR3: CASSLRLERAQYF; DNA: TGTGCCAGCAGCTTAAGACTAGAACGGGCCCAGTACTTC
D: .; V: TRBV5-5; J: TRBJ1-2; size: .; CDR3: CASSPIREDGYTF; DNA: TGTGCCAGCAGCCCGATAAGGGAAGATGGCTACACCTTC
D: TRBD1; V: TRBV10-1; J: TRBJ2-2; size: few; CDR3: CASSADRVTGELFF; DNA: TGCGCCAGCAGTGCGGACAGGGTCACCGGGGAGCTGTTTTTT
D: .; V: TRBV6-5; J: TRBJ2-7; size: few; CDR3: CASSYSGVRGDEQYF; DNA: TGTGCCAGCAGTTACTCAGGCGTTAGGGGGGACGAGCAGTACTTC
D: .; V: TRBV12-3/TRBV12-4; J: TRBJ2-7; size: few; CDR3: CASRRAGAYEQYF; DNA: TGTGCCAGCCGCCGGGCAGGGGCCTACGAGCAGTACTTC
D: TRBD2; V: TRBV20-1; J: TRBJ2-7; size: .; CDR3: CSARAGLGQYF; DNA: TGCAGTGCTAGAGCGGGACTAGGGCAGTACTTC
D: .; V: TRBV20-1; J: TRBJ2-5; size: .; CDR3: CSARDLRDSHDLSQETQYF; DNA: TGCAGTGCTAGAGATCTCCGTGACTCTCACGATTTATCACAAGAGACCCAGTACTTC
D: TRBD2; V: TRBV20-1; J: TRBJ2-7; size: once; CDR3: CSAGGTTSHEQYF; DNA: TGCAGTGCGGGCGGGACTACCTCTCACGAGCAGTACTTC
D: .; V: TRBV6-1; J: TRBJ2-7; size: .; CDR3: CASRIRGTGAYEQYF; DNA: TGTGCCAGCAGAATTCGCGGGACTGGAGCCTACGAGCAGTACTTC
D: .; V: TRBV30; J: TRBJ1-5; size: once; CDR3: CAWSQGTNQPQHF; DNA: TGTGCCTGGAGTCAGGGGACCAATCAGCCCCAGCATTTT
D: .; V: TRBV4-2; J: TRBJ1-5; size: few; CDR3: CASSQEAGLRNQPQHF; DNA: TGTGCCAGCAGCCAAGAAGCAGGACTGAGAAATCAGCCCCAGCATTTT
D: .; V: TRBV7-2; J: TRBJ2-1; size: many; CDR3: CASSSSQSNEQFF; DNA: TGTGCCAGCAGCTCGAGCCAAAGCAATGAGCAGTTCTTC
D: .; V: TRBV12-3/TRBV12-4; J: TRBJ1-1; size: many; CDR3: CASSPGQNEAFF; DNA: TGTGCCAGCAGTCCAGGACAGAATGAAGCTTTCTTT
D: .; V: TRBV28; J: TRBJ1-3; size: few; CDR3: CASSIRDTIYF; DNA: TGTGCCAGCAGTATCCGGGACACCATATATTTT
D: TRBD2; V: TRBV20-1; J: TRBJ2-3; size: many; CDR3: CSASLFGLVLPTQYF; DNA: TGCAGTGCTAGCCTTTTTGGACTAGTTCTACCTACGCAGTATTTT
D: .; V: TRBV20-1; J: TRBJ1-1; size: .; CDR3: CSASGPMGNTEAFF; DNA: TGCAGTGCTAGTGGTCCGATGGGGAACACTGAAGCTTTCTTT
D: .; V: TRBV20-1; J: TRBJ2-1; size: many; CDR3: CSARPTRPPYNEQFF; DNA: TGCAGTGCTAGACCAACTAGGCCGCCTTACAATGAGCAGTTCTTC
D: .; V: TRBV6-5; J: TRBJ2-5; size: .; CDR3: CASSYEPAQETQYF; DNA: TGTGCCAGCAGTTACGAACCTGCCCAAGAGACCCAGTACTTC
D: TRBD1; V: TRBV7-9; J: TRBJ2-5; size: .; CDR3: CASSQNWDREQETQYF; DNA: TGTGCCAGCAGCCAAAACTGGGACAGGGAACAAGAGACCCAGTACTTC
D: .; V: TRBV20-1; J: TRBJ1-5; size: many; CDR3: CSARAQDHQPQHF; DNA: TGCAGTGCTAGAGCGCAGGACCATCAGCCCCAGCATTTT
D: .; V: TRBV4-2; J: TRBJ1-2; size: few; CDR3: CASSHYGYTF; DNA: TGTGCCAGCAGTCACTATGGCTACACCTTC
D: TRBD2; V: TRBV29-1; J: TRBJ2-1; size: .; CDR3: CSVDGPAGYNEQFF; DNA: TGCAGCGTTGATGGGCCAGCGGGGTACAATGAGCAGTTCTTC
D: .; V: TRBV7-6; J: TRBJ2-5; size: .; CDR3: CASSLARGPPETQYF; DNA: TGTGCCAGCAGCTTAGCTCGGGGGCCCCCAGAGACCCAGTACTTC
D: .; V: TRBV28; J: TRBJ1-3; size: .; CDR3: CASSVTTHSGNTIYF; DNA: TGTGCCAGCAGTGTCACAACTCACTCTGGAAACACCATATATTTT
D: .; V: TRBV7-3; J: TRBJ2-3; size: .; CDR3: CASSFGTGPFTDTQYF; DNA: TGTGCCAGCAGCTTTGGTACGGGACCATTCACAGATACGCAGTATTTT
D: TRBD2; V: TRBV20-1; J: TRBJ2-2; size: .; CDR3: CCARATWTSRTGELFF; DNA: TGCTGTGCTAGAGCAACCTGGACTAGCCGAACCGGGGAGCTGTTTTTT
D: .; V: TRBV5-1; J: TRBJ1-4; size: .; CDR3: CASSLSGGTNEKLFF; DNA: TGCGCCAGCAGCTTGAGTGGGGGAACTAATGAAAAACTGTTTTTT
D: .; V: TRBV5-1; J: TRBJ1-2; size: many; CDR3: CASSVRDKGPYGYTF; DNA: TGCGCCAGCAGCGTCCGGGACAAGGGACCTTATGGCTACACCTTC
D: TRBD1; V: TRBV10-3; J: TRBJ2-1; size: many; CDR3: CAIRKGQDNEQFF; DNA: TGTGCCATTAGAAAGGGACAGGACAATGAGCAGTTCTTC
D: .; V: TRBV20-1; J: TRBJ1-6; size: many; CDR3: CSARRGDMGYNSPLHF; DNA: TGCAGTGCTAGGAGAGGGGACATGGGATATAATTCACCCCTCCACTTT
D: TRBD1; V: TRBV6-1; J: TRBJ1-5; size: .; CDR3: CASSEARRTGDQPQHF; DNA: TGTGCCAGCAGTGAAGCGCGGAGGACAGGGGATCAGCCCCAGCATTTT
D: TRBD1; V: TRBV29-1; J: TRBJ2-5; size: few; CDR3: CSVQQGARETQYF; DNA: TGCAGCGTTCAACAGGGGGCGCGGGAGACCCAGTACTTC
D: TRBD1; V: TRBV5-5; J: TRBJ2-7; size: .; CDR3: CASTFGQGAYEQYF; DNA: TGTGCCAGCACCTTTGGACAGGGGGCCTACGAGCAGTACTTC
D: TRBD2; V: TRBV5-1; J: TRBJ2-1; size: .; CDR3: CASSGSSLAGGGNNEQFF; DNA: TGCGCCAGCAGCGGCTCATCTTTGGCGGGAGGGGGCAACAATGAGCAGTTCTTC
D: .; V: TRBV10-3; J: TRBJ2-1; size: .; CDR3: CAISEGRGEQFF; DNA: TGTGCCATCAGTGAGGGCAGAGGTGAGCAGTTCTTC